This T cell receptor (beta chain) is from a study of blood T cell repertoires in COVID-19. Overall study: Some COVID-19 samples were acute and others convalescent; all came from the United States, Italy and Spain. T cells, B-cell-depleted T cells, or PBMCs supplied cDNA or gDNA.

Enrolment of Seattle patients took place during active infection, and they were followed longitudinally. V lost 0 bases and J lost 5; bases outside the gene matches: 8. This CDR3 is 16 amino acids long. CDR1 and CDR2 from the germline V gene are SGHDT and YYEEEE. In the original workflow: Quantification of nucleated cells was approximated via reference gene primer amplification. TCRdb keeps only in-frame clones here, not all; method: immunoSEQ multiplex PCR. Clonal size and the V and J genes are those of that table, whereas D and trimming came from the DNA. The sample includes some 99,000 clones, approximately 90% of them seen just once.

The specimen was peripheral blood. The V and J genes are TRBV5-6 and TRBJ2-1, with TRBD1 matching over 7 bases. The TCR originated in a human donor with COVID-19, enrolled during active disease. The donor label of this sample is uncertain. In nucleotides, the CDR3 is TGTGCCAGCAGCTTGGGCCCCTCGGGACAGAACAATGAGCAGTTCTTC. Protein product: CASSLGPSGQNNEQFF.